These 21 T cell receptor beta chains originate from one sample sequenced in a study of cytomegalovirus exposure and HLA in healthy donors. Researchers ran the PCR with 60 Vbeta and 13 Jbeta primers. Only in-frame clones appear in the TCRdb table, and some are missing; sequencing was by immunoSEQ multiplex PCR. This sample carries 100,000 or so clones, around four fifths of them seen once, and the ten largest clones take approximately 3.6%. The specimen sequenced was PBMCs. Source of these receptors: a young man in good health and CMV-seropositive.

The rearrangement links TRBV7-9 to TRBJ2-1; 8 bases are a match to TRBD2. V was clipped by 5 bases and J by 5 bases; unmatched bases: 8. The germline V gene encodes CDR1 SEHNR and CDR2 FQNEAQ (reference sequence). This CDR3 comprises 15 residues. This chain's CDR3 is CASSNQREPHNEQFF. The CDR3 DNA is TGTGCCAGCAGCAATCAGCGGGAGCCCCACAATGAGCAGTTCTTC.

The V and J genes are TRBV2 and TRBJ1-1; D might be TRBD1 (5 bases). CDR1 is SNHLY and CDR2 is FYNNEI in the germline V gene. The CDR3 consists of 14 residues. V gave up 7 bases and J gave up 1 base, with 13 bases separating them. In DNA, the CDR3 is TGTGCCAGCATCTCTCACAGGACGAACACTGAAGCTTTCTTT. It yields the protein CASISHRTNTEAFF.

This rearrangement joins TRBV10-1 to TRBJ2-7; D gene ambiguous. Germline V gene lookup returns CDR1 WNHNN and CDR2 SYGVQD (reference sequence). The V gene lost 2 bases and the J gene lost 3 bases, with 8 bases spanning the gap. CDR3 length equals 13 residues. The CDR3 is CASSESTDYEQYF. In DNA, the CDR3 is TGCGCCAGCAGTGAGAGTACAGACTACGAGCAGTACTTC.

The CDR3 sequence is CASRTGGRGQGHRQYF. In DNA, the CDR3 is TGTGCCAGCAGAACCGGGGGGAGGGGACAGGGCCACCGACAGTACTTC. V is TRBV11-2 and J is TRBJ2-5, with TRBD1 identical over 9 bases. The CDR3 extends over 16 amino acids. J lost 11 bases, V lost 6 bases, and 19 bases had no gene match. The germline CDR1 and CDR2 sequences are SGHAT and FQNNGV.

This chain connects TRBV9 to TRBJ2-5, with 7 bases lining up with TRBD1. CDR3 size: 14 residues. From germline, CDR1 is SGDLS and CDR2 YYNGEE. The V and J ends lost 2 bases and 1 base, in that order; junction bases with no gene match: 2. The CDR3 region is CASSVSGGQETQYF. The DNA for the CDR3 is TGTGCCAGCAGCGTCTCAGGGGGCCAAGAGACCCAGTACTTC.

Details on this clone: The junction and the germline gene differ at one end; a read error may be behind it. The chain is built from TRBV28 and TRBJ2-2; D is tentatively TRBD1 or TRBD2 (5 bases each). This CDR3 has 12 amino acids. Germline V lookup: CDR1 MDHEN, CDR2 SYDVKM. As DNA, the CDR3 is TGCGCCGGGGCAGAGAACACCGGGGAGCTGTTTTTT. It encodes CAGAENTGELFF.

V usage is TRBV30 and J usage is TRBJ2-5, with 8 bases that match TRBD1. The CDR3 runs to 15 residues. Germline V gene sequence: CDR1 GTSNPN, CDR2 SVGIG (reference sequence). After removal of 3 bases from V and 4 bases from J, the junction contained 10 bases not matched to a gene. This CDR3 is CAWRGQGVPAETQYF. As DNA, the CDR3 is TGTGCCTGGAGAGGACAGGGCGTTCCTGCAGAGACCCAGTACTTC. The whole variable domain, remainder taken from reference TRBV30 and TRBJ2-5, is SQTIHQWPATLVQPVGSPLSLECTVEGTSNPNLYWYRQAAGRGLQLLFYSVGIGQISSEVPQNLSASRPQDRQFILSSKKLLLSDSGFYLCAWRGQGVPAETQYFGPGTRLLVL.

This clone was seen a single time. This chain links TRBV30 with TRBJ2-1; the match to TRBD2 covers 12 bases. V shed 5 bases and J 1 base; nucleotides not matched to a gene: 6. CDR1 and CDR2 from the germline V gene are GTSNPN and SVGIG (reference sequence). The CDR3 runs 16 residues. This CDR3 reads CAWLAGGRGSYNEQFF. The DNA of the CDR3 is TGTGCCTGGCTAGCGGGAGGGAGGGGTTCCTACAATGAGCAGTTCTTC.

The chain carries TRBV27 and TRBJ2-5; D perhaps matches TRBD1 (6 bases). The assigned J gene may be wrong: the sequence end matches TRBJ2-7 better. CDR1 is MNHEY and CDR2 is SMNVEV in the germline V gene (reference sequence). The CDR3 has 14 amino acids. For the CDR3, the DNA is TGTGCCAGCAGTCGTGGGGGCCTCCCCTACGAGCAGTACTTC. This gives the protein CASSRGGLPYEQYF.

CDR3 DNA sequence: TGTGCCAGCAGTTACTTGCCCGTCTATTCCTACAATGAGCAGTTCTTC. Translated: CASSYLPVYSYNEQFF. The chain combines TRBV6-5 with TRBJ2-1, with D uncertain. The V end lost 1 base, the J end lost 1 base, and 11 bases lay between the germline ends. The CDR3 consists of 16 residues. CDR1 MNHEY and CDR2 SVGAGI come from the germline V gene.

This chain connects TRBV30 to TRBJ2-4; 16 bases map to TRBD2. This CDR3 has 16 amino acids. In germline, CDR1 is GTSNPN, CDR2 SVGIG (reference sequence). V gave up 4 bases and J gave up 5 bases; unmatched junction bases: 5. CDR3 region: CAWKGLAGGGENIQYF. The CDR3 coding sequence is TGTGCCTGGAAGGGACTAGCGGGAGGGGGGGAAAACATTCAGTACTTC.

This clone was detected a few times. The genes are TRBV6-6 and TRBJ2-2, with a possible D match to TRBD1 (6 bases). In germline, CDR1 is MNHNY, CDR2 SVGAGI (reference sequence). The V end lost 6 bases, the J end lost 4 bases, and 15 bases lay between the germline ends. This CDR3 is built from 15 residues. For the CDR3, the DNA is TGTGCCAGCAGACCACAGGGAGTAGGCACCGGGGAGCTGTTTTTT. Translated, it gives CASRPQGVGTGELFF.

The gene calls are TRBV5-1 and TRBJ2-5, with 7 bases identical to TRBD1. Unmatched junction bases numbered 4, after V lost 4 bases and J lost 4 bases. The CDR3 runs to 13 residues. Germline V lookup: CDR1 SGHRS, CDR2 YFSETQ. The CDR3: CASSPNRGETQYF. CDR3 sequence (DNA): TGCGCCAGCAGCCCAAACAGGGGAGAGACCCAGTACTTC.

The V gene is TRBV18, the J gene TRBJ1-1, with D possibly being TRBD1 (6 bases). The germline CDR1 and CDR2 sequences are KGHSH and LQKENI. This CDR3 is built from 14 residues. Trimming left V 5 bases short and J 0 bases short, with 10 bases between. This CDR3 is CASSLDSLNTEAFF. The DNA of the CDR3 is TGTGCCAGCTCATTGGACAGCTTGAACACTGAAGCTTTCTTT. The full variable domain, rest sourced from reference TRBV18 and TRBJ1-1, is NAGVMQNPRHLVRRRGQEARLRCSPMKGHSHVYWYRQLPEEGLKFMVYLQKENIIDESGMPKERFSAEFPKEGPSILRIQQVVRGDSAAYFCASSLDSLNTEAFFGQGTRLTVV.

The rearrangement links TRBV14 to TRBJ2-4; no definite D call. V was trimmed by 0 bases and J by 1 base, leaving 16 bases between them. Germline CDR1 SGHDN, CDR2 FVKESK. The CDR3 loop spans 18 amino acids. The DNA of the CDR3 is TGTGCCAGCAGCCAAGATTTAACGCCAAGCGCGGCCAAAAACATTCAGTACTTC. This encodes CASSQDLTPSAAKNIQYF. Supplemented by reference TRBV14 and TRBJ2-4, the full variable domain reads EAGVTQFPSHSVIEKGQTVTLRCDPISGHDNLYWYRRVMGKEIKFLLHFVKESKQDESGMPNNRFLAERTGGTYSTLKVQPAELEDSGVYFCASSQDLTPSAAKNIQYFGAGTRLSVL.

This chain uses TRBV10-2 with TRBJ2-2; 9 bases match TRBD1. Trimming took 6 bases from V and 5 from J; bases not matched to a gene: 4. Germline V lookup: CDR1 WSHSY, CDR2 SAAADI. This CDR3 has 14 residues. CDR3 bases: TGCGCCAGCAGGGGGACAGGGCTAACCGGGGAGCTGTTTTTT. Protein product: CASRGTGLTGELFF.

The rearrangement links TRBV7-2 to TRBJ2-5; 13 bases are shared with TRBD2. The CDR3 has 16 amino acids. Germline CDR1 and CDR2: SGHTA and FQGNSA. Trimming cost V 5 bases and J 1 base; bases outside gene matches: 4. CDR3 in DNA: TGTGCCAGCAGCCCGGGACTAGCGGGAATCCAAGAGACCCAGTACTTC. Translation gives CASSPGLAGIQETQYF.

The chain couples TRBV10-2 to TRBJ2-1; 12 positions match TRBD2. V dropped 8 bases and J dropped 9; count of bases not matched to a gene: 8. The CDR3 runs 14 residues. Germline CDR1 reads WSHSY; CDR2 reads SAAADI. The CDR3 bases are TGCGCCAGCCGACGGACTAGCGGGATGGGTGAGCAGTTCTTC. This gives the protein CASRRTSGMGEQFF.

Details on this clone: Other DNA sequences within the sample encode an identical CDR3. The chain uses TRBV7-9 and TRBJ1-5, with a possible D match to TRBD1 (6 bases). This CDR3 spans 13 amino acids. Germline CDR1 SEHNR, CDR2 FQNEAQ (reference sequence). V was trimmed by 5 bases and J by 7 bases, leaving 12 bases between them. The CDR3 DNA is TGTGCCAGCAGCCCGAGGGGGGGCCAGCCCCAGCATTTT. Translation gives CASSPRGGQPQHF. Full variable domain (missing parts from reference TRBV7-9 and TRBJ1-5): DTGVSQNPRHKITKRGQNVTFRCDPISEHNRLYWYRQTLGQGPEFLTYFQNEAQLEKSRLLSDRFSAERPKGSFSTLEIQRTEQGDSAMYLCASSPRGGQPQHFGDGTRLSIL.

This clone was seen a handful of times. The CDR3 sequence: CASSRGQGIYEQYF. CDR3 nucleotides: TGTGCCAGCTCTCGCGGACAGGGAATATACGAGCAGTACTTC. This chain joins TRBV18 and TRBJ2-7; the match to TRBD1 covers 8 bases. The length of the CDR3 is 14 residues. V shed 6 bases, J shed 4 bases, and the junction held 8 bases outside the gene matches. Germline assignment: CDR1 KGHSH and CDR2 LQKENI. The whole variable domain, filled in from reference TRBV18 and TRBJ2-7, reads NAGVMQNPRHLVRRRGQEARLRCSPMKGHSHVYWYRQLPEEGLKFMVYLQKENIIDESGMPKERFSAEFPKEGPSILRIQQVVRGDSAAYFCASSRGQGIYEQYFGPGTRLTVT.

The CDR3 DNA sequence: TGCGCCAGCAGCTTGGGGACAGGGCTCAATCAGCCCCAGCATTTT. It codes for CASSLGTGLNQPQHF. The chain combines TRBV5-1 with TRBJ1-5, with 8 bases fitting TRBD1. V was pared by 0 bases and J by 3 bases, with 2 bases of the junction left unmatched. This CDR3 is 15 amino acids long. Germline V gene sequence: CDR1 SGHRS, CDR2 YFSETQ.